This T cell receptor beta chain appears in the sequencing data of a study of blood T cell repertoires in COVID-19. Study details: Samples taken during acute and convalescent COVID-19 were collected in the United States, Italy and Spain. PBMCs, B-cell-depleted T cells, or T cells provided the cDNA or gDNA that made up the material.

As processed by the authors: The authors estimated nucleated cell counts from reference gene primer amplification. TCRdb's copy holds only in-frame clones and misses some; the assay was immunoSEQ multiplex PCR. That table furnishes V, J and clone size, whereas the DNA furnished D and trimming. The table lists about 310,000 clones, roughly 86% of them singletons. The V gene's germline CDR1 is MGHRA and CDR2 YSYEKL. The CDR3 sequence is 14 residues long. Trimming took 0 bases from V and 5 from J; bases not matched to a gene: 2. This clone was observed once. The sequenced material came from peripheral blood. The TCR originated in a woman aged 45 to 65 who had recovered from COVID-19. The gene calls are TRBV4-1 and TRBJ1-2; 8 positions match TRBD1. CDR3 sequence reads: CASSQDRTGYGYTF. The CDR3 DNA reads as TGCGCCAGCAGCCAAGATCGGACAGGGTATGGCTACACCTTC.